The 8 T cell receptor beta chains given below trace back to one sample, sequenced in a study of T cells expressing NK-cell markers. TCRdb reprocessed the 5' RACE reads, with one entry per CDR3 protein and no DNA. This sample's table has 550,000 to 600,000 distinct CDR3 sequences. The sequenced sample was blood T cells: a sorted CD56 or NKG2C T cell subset, CD4+ or CD8+ T cells, or bulk PBMC T cells (not recorded which). The receptors were gathered from a man aged 18 to 30 in good health.

This chain uses TRBV10-3 with TRBJ1-1; the D call of TRBD1 rests on TCRdb alone, since no DNA is present to check it. The CDR3 is made up of 13 amino acids. The V gene's germline CDR1 is ENHRY and CDR2 SYGVKD. CDR3 in amino acids: CAISEGRGLGAFF.

The rearrangement joins TRBV10-3 to TRBJ2-3. CDR3 size: 14 residues. Germline CDR1 is ENHRY and CDR2 is SYGVKD. The CDR3 spells CAISETMISDTQYF.

The V gene is TRBV18, the J gene TRBJ2-3; the D gene TCRdb calls, TRBD2, cannot be checked with no DNA. The CDR3 consists of 14 residues. The germline V gene encodes CDR1 KGHSH and CDR2 LQKENI. CDR3 protein: CASAKGGPVTTQYF.

The chain carries TRBV5-5 and TRBJ2-1; TCRdb designates TRBD1, a call that cannot be tested without DNA. The CDR3 is 13 residues long. CDR1 and CDR2 (germline): SGHKS, YYEKEE (reference sequence). CDR3 sequence reads: CASSPGTDPGQFF.

The genes are TRBV29-1 and TRBJ2-7. Germline CDR1 SQVTM, CDR2 ANQGSEA. The CDR3 runs 11 residues. CDR3 amino acids: CSVVGSNEQYF.

The CDR3 here is CASAQGQGGEKLFF. This chain connects TRBV12-5 to TRBJ1-4; the D call of TRBD1 rests on TCRdb alone, since no DNA is present to check it. There are 14 residues in the CDR3. Germline-derived CDR1 and CDR2 are LGHNT and FRNRAP.

V gene TRBV12-3 or TRBV12-4 combines with J gene TRBJ2-3; the TRBD1 assignment by TCRdb is unverifiable without DNA. The CDR3 has 15 residues. This CDR3 is CASSKGGISTDTQYF.

The chain uses TRBV6-5 and TRBJ1-1; TCRdb picks TRBD1, but there is no DNA to check that call. This CDR3 comprises 15 residues. Germline V gives CDR1 MNHEY, CDR2 SVGAGI. CDR3 region: CASSYQWGLNTEAFF.